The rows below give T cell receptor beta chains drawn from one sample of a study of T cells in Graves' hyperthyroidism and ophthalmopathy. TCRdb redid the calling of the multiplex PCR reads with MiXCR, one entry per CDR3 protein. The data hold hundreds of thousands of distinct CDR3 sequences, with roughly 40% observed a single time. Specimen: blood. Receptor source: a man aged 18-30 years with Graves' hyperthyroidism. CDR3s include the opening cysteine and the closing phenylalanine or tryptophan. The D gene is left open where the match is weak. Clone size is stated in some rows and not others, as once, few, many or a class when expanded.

CASSFGSLGELFF | TGTGCCAGCAGCTTCGGAAGCCTCGGGGAGCTGTTTTTT | NA | 13 | TRBJ2-2 | TRBV7-6 | NA
CASSSSGVSTSPLHF | TGTGCCAGTAGTTCCTCCGGGGTGTCGACCTCACCCCTCCACTTT | NA | 15 | TRBJ1-6 | TRBV19 | many
CASSPGTDQPQHF | TGTGCCAGCAGTCCCGGGACAGATCAGCCCCAGCATTTT | TRBD1 | 13 | TRBJ1-5 | TRBV9 | few
CASLSKDRGTNYGYTF | TGTGCCAGCCTTTCTAAAGACAGGGGAACTAACTATGGCTACACCTTC | TRBD1 | 16 | TRBJ1-2 | TRBV6-5 | NA
CASSEPGLPFEGYTF | TGTGCCAGCAGCGAGCCGGGACTCCCCTTTGAGGGCTACACCTTC | NA | 15 | TRBJ1-2 | TRBV6-4 | NA
CASSQEGTGVGETQYF | TGCGCCAGCAGCCAAGAAGGGACAGGGGTGGGAGAGACCCAGTACTTC | TRBD1 | 16 | TRBJ2-5 | TRBV4-1 | NA
CASSLARGQEPQHF | TGTGCCAGCAGCTTAGCGCGGGGCCAGGAGCCCCAGCATTTT | NA | 14 | TRBJ1-5 | TRBV7-2 | NA
CASSFGDRDYTYEQYF | TGTGCCAGCAGCTTCGGAGACCGGGACTACACCTACGAGCAGTACTTC | TRBD2 | 16 | TRBJ2-7 | TRBV5-5 | NA
CASSLTVQGNQPQHF | TGTGCCAGCAGTTTAACGGTCCAGGGCAATCAGCCCCAGCATTTT | NA | 15 | TRBJ1-5 | TRBV10-2 | few
CASSTRAGAENTEAFF | TGTGCCAGTAGTACCCGCGCAGGGGCCGAGAACACTGAAGCTTTCTTT | NA | 16 | TRBJ1-1 | TRBV19 | NA
CASSQEIEGYEQYF | TGTGCCAGCAGCCAAGAAATTGAGGGTTACGAGCAGTACTTC | NA | 14 | TRBJ2-7 | TRBV2 | NA
CASSVEGVGELFF | TGTGCCAGCAGCGTAGAAGGAGTCGGGGAGCTGTTTTTT | NA | 13 | TRBJ2-2 | TRBV9 | many
CASSEARGGYTF | TGTGCCAGCAGTGAAGCACGGGGTGGCTACACCTTC | NA | 12 | TRBJ1-2 | TRBV2 | many
CASRPRGPNSGNTIYF | TGTGCCAGCAGACCCCGGGGCCCGAACTCTGGAAACACCATATATTTT | NA | 16 | TRBJ1-3 | TRBV12-3/TRBV12-4 | NA
CASSQGTPPIYEQYF | TGCGCCAGCAGCCAAGGGACTCCGCCCATCTACGAGCAGTACTTC | NA | 15 | TRBJ2-7 | TRBV5-5 | NA
CSASLPNYGYTF | TGCAGTGCTAGTTTACCCAACTATGGCTACACCTTC | NA | 12 | TRBJ1-2 | TRBV20-1 | many
CASSPGRYTEAFF | TGTGCCAGCAGCCCGGGGAGATACACTGAAGCTTTCTTT | NA | 13 | TRBJ1-1 | TRBV7-8 | few
CAISESGRKSGEQYF | TGTGCCATCAGTGAGTCGGGGCGCAAATCGGGGGAGCAGTACTTC | NA | 15 | TRBJ2-7 | TRBV10-3 | NA
CASGRSDEQYF | TGTGCTAGCGGGAGGAGCGACGAGCAGTACTTC | TRBD2 | 11 | TRBJ2-7 | TRBV2 | NA
CASIPRWSGNTIYF | TGTGCCAGCATTCCCCGCTGGTCTGGAAACACCATATATTTT | NA | 14 | TRBJ1-3 | TRBV6-7 | NA
CAISPSLADTDTQYF | TGTGCCATCAGCCCCTCACTAGCGGACACAGATACGCAGTATTTT | TRBD2 | 15 | TRBJ2-3 | TRBV10-3 | NA
CASSQERPGRAFF | TGTGCCAGCAGCCAAGAACGACCCGGACGGGCTTTCTTT | NA | 13 | TRBJ1-1 | TRBV12-3/TRBV12-4 | NA
CATTPGQGQSPLHF | TGTGCCACCACCCCCGGACAGGGACAATCACCCCTCCACTTT | TRBD1 | 14 | TRBJ1-6 | TRBV30 | NA
CASSLTVPLNTEAFF | TGTGCCAGCAGTCTTACGGTCCCCTTGAACACTGAAGCTTTCTTT | NA | 15 | TRBJ1-1 | TRBV12-3/TRBV12-4 | NA
CASSLEWLSGYTF | TGTGCCAGCAGCTTGGAATGGTTGTCTGGCTACACCTTC | NA | 13 | TRBJ1-2 | TRBV5-6 | many
CSVRPTFRRSGETQYF | TGCAGCGTTCGCCCGACGTTCCGTCGGTCAGGAGAGACCCAGTACTTC | NA | 16 | TRBJ2-5 | TRBV29-1 | NA
CASSPSGSPTGEQYF | TGTGCCAGCAGCCCCTCCGGTAGCCCGACGGGAGAGCAGTACTTC | NA | 15 | TRBJ2-5 | TRBV9 | once
CSARDEGQPGVGTQYF | TGCAGTGCTAGAGATGAGGGACAGCCAGGGGTCGGGACCCAGTACTTC | TRBD1 | 16 | TRBJ2-5 | TRBV20-1 | many
CAGSLGGTQYF | TGTGCCGGCAGCTTAGGTGGGACCCAGTACTTC | NA | 11 | TRBJ2-5 | TRBV2 | NA